This passage covers 27 T cell receptor beta chains from one sample sequenced in a study of regulatory T cells in long-lasting Graves disease. As to time point: persistent/refractory GD, antithyroid drugs over 5 years with positive TRAb. Construction of the TCR library relied on RNA isolated from PBMCs. Both iRepertoire HTBI primers and Arm-PCR of CDR3 regions were used to build the TCR beta libraries. TCRdb reprocessed the multiplex PCR reads via MiXCR and lists one record per CDR3 protein. The repertoire includes 400,000 to 600,000 distinct CDR3 sequences, 20% to 25% of them detected once, and 6.5% to 9% sits in the top ten. Material: peripheral blood mononuclear cells (PBMCs), obtained when the disease was refractory, from a patient treated with antithyroid drugs. Source of these receptors: a female donor with Graves disease.

About this clonotype: This sequence may be a read error, since a much larger clone differs from it by one base. J is TRBJ1-4 and V is TRBV12-3 or TRBV12-4, with 10 bases fitting TRBD1. CDR3 length: 15 amino acids. The CDR3 is CASSLRQGANEELFF. In DNA form, the CDR3 reads TGTGCCAGCAGTTTAAGACAGGGGGCTAATGAAGAACTGTTTTTT.

This clonotype was detected many times. The chain couples TRBV2 to TRBJ1-2; no clear D. CDR3 size: 16 residues. The germline gives CDR1 SNHLY, CDR2 FYNNEI. V was clipped by 6 bases and J by 4 bases, with 21 bases between them. CDR3 in DNA: TGTGCCAGCAGAGTCTTAACAACCGCGGTAGGCTATGGCTACACCTTC. Protein sequence: CASRVLTTAVGYGYTF. Full variable domain (rest looked up from reference TRBV2 and TRBJ1-2): EPEVTQTPSHQVTQMGQEVILRCVPISNHLYFYWYRQILGQKVEFLVSFYNNEISEKSEIFDDQFSVERPDGSNFTLKIRSTKLEDSAMYFCASRVLTTAVGYGYTFGSGTRLTVV.

The table lists this clonotype with a few counts. V usage is TRBV4-3 and J usage is TRBJ1-1, with 9 nucleotides matching TRBD1. The germline V gene encodes CDR1 LGHNA and CDR2 YSLEER. With 8 bases clipped from V and 0 bases from J, the junction kept 7 bases outside the gene matches. The CDR3 has 15 amino acids. In DNA form, the CDR3 reads TGCGCCAGCGGAAAAGGACAGGGGATGAACACTGAAGCTTTCTTT. Translating gives CASGKGQGMNTEAFF.

The chain carries TRBV29-1 and TRBJ2-2, with 10 bases lining up with TRBD1. Trimming removed 0 bases from V and 5 bases from J; junction bases left unmatched: 6. This CDR3 comprises 16 residues. CDR1 SQVTM and CDR2 ANQGSEA come from the germline V gene. The CDR3 is CSVEELGTGVTGELFF. For the CDR3, the DNA is TGCAGCGTTGAAGAGTTAGGGACAGGGGTAACCGGGGAGCTGTTTTTT.

There are a few counts of this clonotype. This chain uses TRBV6-5 with TRBJ2-5; 7 bases are shared with TRBD2. V trimming: 4 bases; J trimming: 1 base; junction bases outside the gene matches: 6. The germline V gene encodes CDR1 MNHEY and CDR2 SVGAGI. This CDR3 spans 15 amino acids. The CDR3 coding sequence is TGTGCCAGCAGTTCGGACACGGGGGGCCAAGAGACCCAGTACTTC. Amino acids: CASSSDTGGQETQYF.

The rearrangement links TRBV29-1 to TRBJ1-1, with 10 bases that match TRBD1. CDR1 is SQVTM, CDR2 ANQGSEA, per germline. Losses at the gene ends were 7 bases for V and 4 bases for J; bases not matched to a gene: 9. The CDR3 is 14 residues long. The CDR3 DNA reads as TGCAGCGGAGGGACAGGGGTTTCTAGCACTGAAGCTTTCTTT. Translated: CSGGTGVSSTEAFF.

The chain has TRBV5-4 and TRBJ2-7; D remains unclear. This CDR3 has 15 residues. CDR1 is SGHNT, CDR2 YYREEE, per germline (reference sequence). Trimming removed 1 base from V and 2 bases from J, with 13 bases in between. The CDR3 DNA sequence: TGTGCCAGCAGCTTGTGTCCGGAATGCACCTACGAGCAGTACTTC. Protein product: CASSLCPECTYEQYF.

This clonotype was seen many times. V and J are TRBV28 and TRBJ1-1; a weak D match, TRBD1 (5 bases). The CDR3 runs 17 residues. V lost 7 bases and J lost 2, with 23 bases in between. Germline V lookup: CDR1 MDHEN, CDR2 SYDVKM. This CDR3 is CASKGSPGSRLNTEAFF. In DNA, the CDR3 is TGTGCCAGCAAGGGGTCCCCCGGCTCGAGATTAAACACTGAAGCTTTCTTT.

The sample holds a few counts of this clonotype. Since a much larger clone is just one base distant, this may be a read error. The V call is TRBV6-1, the J call TRBJ2-7; TRBD2 is a possible D gene (6 bases). This CDR3 region has 15 residues. Per germline, CDR1 MNHNS and CDR2 SASEGT. In nucleotides, the CDR3 is TGTGCCTGCAGCACCGGAGGGGATTGGTCCTACGAGCAGTACTTC. This encodes CACSTGGDWSYEQYF.

This clonotype was seen ten or more times. The genes are TRBV6-1 and TRBJ1-5; TRBD1 is a possible D gene (5 bases). CDR3 length equals 14 residues. Germline V gene data show CDR1 as MNHNS and CDR2 as SASEGT. Deletions cut 8 bases from V and 1 base from J, with 12 bases between. CDR3 loop: CASVRGGSNQPQHF. The CDR3 DNA is TGTGCCAGCGTCCGGGGGGGAAGCAATCAGCCCCAGCATTTT.

This clonotype was recorded once. CDR3 coding DNA: TGTGCCAGCCGCCGAAGGCTAATTGCAACTAATGAAAAACTGTTTTTT. It codes for CASRRRLIATNEKLFF. This chain joins TRBV2 and TRBJ1-4; D remains unclear. Germline V gene data show CDR1 as SNHLY and CDR2 as FYNNEI. Trimming left V 8 bases short and J 0 bases short, with 16 bases between. The CDR3 runs 16 residues.

Only a few counts were recorded for this clonotype. The gene calls are TRBV15 and TRBJ1-2, with TRBD1 matching over 8 bases. Germline values: CDR1 LNHNV, CDR2 YYDKDF (reference sequence). This CDR3 is built from 14 residues. The J segment lost 6 bases and the V segment lost 5 bases, leaving 8 bases of the junction unmatched. The CDR3 spells CATSARTGRDGYTF. As DNA, the CDR3 is TGTGCCACCAGCGCCCGGACAGGGAGGGATGGCTACACCTTC.

The table lists this clonotype with a few counts. The V call is TRBV7-2, the J call TRBJ1-6; the match to TRBD1 covers 9 bases. This CDR3 is built from 14 residues. Germline loops: CDR1 SGHTA, CDR2 FQGNSA. V lost 5 bases, J lost 14 bases, and 10 bases stayed unmatched. The CDR3: CASSLPPGTGSLHF. The CDR3 DNA sequence: TGTGCCAGCAGCCTACCACCCGGGACAGGGTCCCTCCACTTT.

In this sample, this clonotype turned up many times. The chain has TRBV12-3 or TRBV12-4 and TRBJ2-2, with D maybe TRBD1 (5 bases). V was clipped by 3 bases and J by 0 bases, with 14 bases between them. The CDR3 is made up of 17 amino acids. CDR3 amino acids: CASSFRVVVSNTGELFF. The CDR3 region has the DNA TGTGCCAGCAGTTTCAGGGTGGTAGTCTCGAACACCGGGGAGCTGTTTTTT.

The rearrangement uses TRBV5-6 and TRBJ1-2; D gene unclear. The germline CDR1 and CDR2 sequences are SGHDT and YYEEEE. Trimming removed 6 bases at V and 7 bases at J, with 10 bases between. This CDR3 contains 11 residues. The CDR3 loop is CASNGRGGYTF. CDR3 nucleotide sequence: TGTGCCAGCAATGGCCGGGGTGGCTACACCTTC.

The sample holds a few counts of this clonotype. It may be a read error: a sequence one base away is much more abundant. The V and J genes are TRBV20-1 and TRBJ2-4, with D perhaps assigned TRBD1 or TRBD2 (5 bases each). The length of the CDR3 is 15 residues. Germline CDR1 and CDR2: DFQATT and SNEGSKA (reference sequence). V was shortened by 4 bases and J by 1 base, with 14 bases between the two germline ends. CDR3 sequence reads: CSATGRGRAKNIQYF. CDR3 DNA sequence: TGCAGTGCTACCGGACGGGGCAGGGCCAAAAACATTCAGTACTTC.

This clonotype has more than one count but fewer than ten. The chain uses TRBV27 and TRBJ2-2, with 7 bases matching TRBD1. V shed 5 bases, J shed 4 bases, and the junction held 7 bases outside the gene matches. The V gene's germline CDR1 is MNHEY and CDR2 SMNVEV (reference sequence). The CDR3 length is 15 residues. The CDR3 protein is CASSLLEGATGELFF. As DNA, the CDR3 is TGTGCCAGCAGTCTGCTTGAGGGGGCCACCGGGGAGCTGTTTTTT.

The table lists this clonotype with many counts. CDR3 nucleotide sequence: TGTGCCATCCTAGCGGGGGGGACTGCAGATACGCAGTATTTT. Translating it yields CAILAGGTADTQYF. V gene TRBV28 combines with J gene TRBJ2-3; 12 bases fit TRBD2. After removal of 10 bases from V and 4 bases from J, the junction contained 6 bases not matched to a gene. Germline V gene sequence: CDR1 MDHEN, CDR2 SYDVKM. There are 14 residues in the CDR3. Together with reference TRBV28 and TRBJ2-3, the CDR3 gives the full variable domain: DVKVTQSSRYLVKRTGEKVFLECVQDMDHENMFWYRQDPGLGLRLIYFSYDVKMKEKGDIPEGYSVSREKKERFSLILESASTNQTSMYLCAILAGGTADTQYFGPGTRLTVL.

V gene TRBV7-2 combines with J gene TRBJ2-7; TRBD2 matches 7 bases. The CDR3 runs 14 residues. Germline V gives CDR1 SGHTA, CDR2 FQGNSA. Unmatched junction bases numbered 2, after V lost 0 bases and J lost 3 bases. CDR3 residues: CASSLARDYYEQYF. The DNA for the CDR3 is TGTGCCAGCAGCTTAGCGCGGGACTACTACGAGCAGTACTTC.

The chain carries TRBV9 and TRBJ1-1, with D unclear. With 0 bases removed from V and 3 bases from J, the gap between germline ends came to 6 bases. The CDR3 runs to 13 residues. The germline gives CDR1 SGDLS, CDR2 YYNGEE. The CDR3 loop reads CASSVDPHTEAFF. CDR3 nucleotide sequence: TGTGCCAGCAGCGTAGACCCACACACTGAAGCTTTCTTT.

CDR3: CASSFGRAYEQYF. For the CDR3, the DNA is TGTGCCAGCAGCTTCGGCAGGGCCTACGAGCAGTACTTC. This chain connects TRBV5-6 to TRBJ2-7; a weak D match, TRBD1 (5 bases). V shed 2 bases and J shed 2 bases, with 8 bases lying between them. The V gene's germline CDR1 is SGHDT and CDR2 YYEEEE. The CDR3 loop spans 13 amino acids.

This clonotype has ten or more counts. V gene TRBV27 combines with J gene TRBJ1-2, with a tentative D call TRBD1 (6 bases). V lost 9 bases and J 5 bases, leaving 16 bases between the germline ends. CDR3 length: 13 amino acids. The V gene's germline CDR1 is MNHEY and CDR2 SMNVEV (reference sequence). This chain's CDR3 is CASCSEGGYGYTF. The CDR3 nucleotides read TGTGCCAGTTGCAGCGAGGGGGGGTATGGCTACACCTTC.

The chain combines TRBV7-2 with TRBJ1-2; D unclear. V lost 3 bases and J lost 3, with 14 bases in between. CDR3 size: 15 residues. CDR1 is SGHTA, CDR2 FQGNSA, per germline. In DNA, the CDR3 is TGTGCCAGCAGCTTTGTTCAGGCCCTGGACTATGGCTACACCTTC. It codes for CASSFVQALDYGYTF.

This clonotype came up many times. The gene calls are TRBV28 and TRBJ1-1; TRBD1 might be the D (5 bases). Trimming pared 5 bases from V and 3 bases from J, leaving 10 bases between. The CDR3 spans 13 residues. Looked up from germline, CDR1 is MDHEN and CDR2 is SYDVKM. The DNA of the CDR3 is TGTGCCAGCAGTAGGCCAGGGTACACTGAAGCTTTCTTT. Its translation: CASSRPGYTEAFF.

In this sample, this clonotype turned up many times. The chain carries TRBV20-1 and TRBJ1-2, with 8 bases matching TRBD1. The germline V gene has CDR1 DFQATT and CDR2 SNEGSKA (reference sequence). This CDR3 has 13 residues. Trimming cost V 5 bases and J 3 bases; bases outside gene matches: 5. The DNA of the CDR3 is TGCAGTGCTTCGGACAGGGAGGACTATGGCTACACCTTC. Amino acid sequence: CSASDREDYGYTF.

Many counts were recorded for this clonotype. The rearrangement links TRBV2 to TRBJ2-7; the D gene could be TRBD1 or TRBD2 (5 bases each). CDR3 length equals 12 residues. Germline-derived CDR1 and CDR2 are SNHLY and FYNNEI. Trimming removed 1 base from V and 5 bases from J, with 6 bases in between. The CDR3: CASSEGGNEQYF. The CDR3 DNA is TGTGCCAGCAGTGAAGGGGGGAACGAGCAGTACTTC.

This chain joins TRBV30 and TRBJ2-7; possible D gene TRBD2, 5 bases. The CDR3 runs 13 residues. Germline V lookup: CDR1 GTSNPN, CDR2 SVGIG (reference sequence). V was pared by 0 bases and J by 3 bases, with 9 bases between. The CDR3 loop reads CAWSVLGGYEQYF. Written as DNA, the CDR3 is TGTGCCTGGAGTGTACTAGGAGGCTACGAGCAGTACTTC.